These 25 T cell receptor beta chains were sequenced from one sample in a study of cytomegalovirus exposure and HLA in healthy donors. Researchers ran the PCR with 60 Vbeta and 13 Jbeta primers. TCRdb's table, derived via immunoSEQ multiplex PCR, lists solely in-frame clones and lacks some. The repertoire holds 150,000 or so clones, with roughly four fifths as singletons. The specimen sequenced was PBMCs. The receptors were sampled from a female donor in good health and CMV-seronegative.

The chain joins TRBV5-1 to TRBJ2-7; D not certain. Trimming pared 1 base from V and 2 bases from J, leaving 10 bases between. Germline CDR1 SGHRS, CDR2 YFSETQ. The length of the CDR3 is 14 residues. CDR3 DNA: TGCGCCAGCAGCTTGTCAACACAACCCTACGAGCAGTACTTC. Its protein is CASSLSTQPYEQYF.

The chain joins TRBV9 to TRBJ1-2, with 7 bases aligning to TRBD1. The germline gives CDR1 SGDLS, CDR2 YYNGEE. The CDR3 runs to 14 residues. With V trimmed by 2 bases and J by 5 bases, 6 bases remained unmatched. CDR3 loop: CASSVGDRLYGYTF. Written as DNA, the CDR3 is TGTGCCAGCAGCGTGGGGGACAGACTATATGGCTACACCTTC.

The chain has TRBV5-1 and TRBJ2-2, with 10 bases lining up with TRBD1. This CDR3 region has 16 residues. CDR1 is SGHRS, CDR2 YFSETQ, per germline. With 4 bases clipped from V and 4 bases from J, the junction kept 7 bases outside the gene matches. CDR3 bases: TGCGCCAGCAGCCACGACAGGGGGCTCGGCACCGGGGAGCTGTTTTTT. Its translation is CASSHDRGLGTGELFF.

The chain carries TRBV7-3 and TRBJ2-2; no clear D. V was cut by 5 bases and J by 3 bases, with 16 bases left in between. CDR3 size: 16 residues. Germline V gives CDR1 SGHTA, CDR2 FQGTGA. Here the CDR3 reads CASSATVNGDTGELFF. The CDR3 bases are TGTGCCAGCAGCGCTACAGTGAATGGTGACACCGGGGAGCTGTTTTTT.

The chain recombines TRBV6-1 with TRBJ2-7, with 10 bases fitting TRBD2. V shed 5 bases and J 7 bases; nucleotides not matched to a gene: 11. Germline CDR1 reads MNHNS; CDR2 reads SASEGT. The CDR3 is made up of 15 amino acids. The CDR3 loop is CASSQPAGGPGEQYF. The CDR3 bases are TGTGCCAGCAGTCAACCAGCGGGAGGGCCGGGGGAGCAGTACTTC.

The rearrangement uses TRBV11-2 and TRBJ1-1; no clear D. Trimming left V 2 bases short and J 8 bases short, with 15 bases between. Germline CDR1 SGHAT, CDR2 FQNNGV. The CDR3 sequence is 14 residues long. This CDR3 is CASSLYEVGSEAFF. The CDR3 DNA follows: TGTGCCAGCAGCTTATATGAGGTGGGTTCCGAAGCTTTCTTT.

The chain joins TRBV30 to TRBJ2-1; D is possibly TRBD2 (5 bases). The V gene lost 5 bases and the J gene lost 0 bases, with 14 bases spanning the gap. Per the germline V gene, CDR1 is GTSNPN and CDR2 is SVGIG (reference sequence). The CDR3 has 15 amino acids. The DNA of the CDR3 is TGTGCCTGGGGCTACCTAGGGAGCTCCTACAATGAGCAGTTCTTC. It specifies CAWGYLGSSYNEQFF.

This chain joins TRBV27 and TRBJ2-7, with a tentative D call TRBD2 (6 bases). Per the germline V gene, CDR1 is MNHEY and CDR2 is SMNVEV (reference sequence). This CDR3 has 13 amino acids. Trimming removed 3 bases at V and 3 bases at J, with 9 bases between. The CDR3 sequence: CASSFGRDYEQYF. CDR3 DNA: TGTGCCAGCAGTTTTGGGCGGGACTACGAGCAGTACTTC.

This clone was seen a handful of times. The V and J genes are TRBV5-1 and TRBJ2-7; the D gene is possibly TRBD1 (5 bases). The CDR3 sequence is 14 residues long. Germline-derived CDR1 and CDR2 are SGHRS and YFSETQ. The V end lost 0 bases, the J end lost 3 bases, and 10 bases lay between the germline ends. Written as DNA, the CDR3 is TGCGCCAGCAGCTTGGGACAGCCAGTCTACGAGCAGTACTTC. It is translated as CASSLGQPVYEQYF.

J is TRBJ1-5 and V is TRBV6-5, with TRBD1 matching over 9 bases. This CDR3 contains 15 residues. The V gene end was trimmed by 6 bases and the J gene end by 0 bases; junction bases not matched to a gene: 3. Germline CDR1 MNHEY, CDR2 SVGAGI. DNA for the CDR3: TGTGCCAGCAGAGGGACAGGGAGTAGCAATCAGCCCCAGCATTTT. Translated, it gives CASRGTGSSNQPQHF.

In this sample, this clone turned up a few times. Different DNA sequences within this sample yield the same CDR3. The rearrangement links TRBV29-1 to TRBJ1-5; 7 nucleotides line up with TRBD1. Per the germline V gene, CDR1 is SQVTM and CDR2 is ANQGSEA. CDR3 length equals 14 residues. With V trimmed by 6 bases and J by 2 bases, 7 bases remained unmatched. The CDR3, as DNA: TGCAGCGTGCAAATCGGGACAGGCAATCAGCCCCAGCATTTT. Its translation is CSVQIGTGNQPQHF.

V and J are TRBV5-4 and TRBJ2-1; D ambiguous. CDR3 length equals 14 residues. Germline values: CDR1 SGHNT, CDR2 YYREEE (reference sequence). V shed 0 bases and J shed 8 bases, with 12 bases lying between them. CDR3: CASSLGPGGDEQFF. CDR3 sequence (DNA): TGTGCCAGCAGCTTGGGGCCAGGTGGTGATGAGCAGTTCTTC.

The chain uses TRBV11-2 and TRBJ2-3, with D possibly being TRBD1 (6 bases). The CDR3 has 13 amino acids. V shed 2 bases and J shed 4 bases, with 7 bases lying between them. Germline lookup yields CDR1 SGHAT and CDR2 FQNNGV. CDR3 nucleotides: TGTGCCAGCAGCTTAAACAGGGCAGATACGCAGTATTTT. Encoded protein: CASSLNRADTQYF. Supplemented by reference TRBV11-2 and TRBJ2-3, the full variable domain reads EAGVAQSPRYKIIEKRQSVAFWCNPISGHATLYWYQQILGQGPKLLIQFQNNGVVDDSQLPKDRFSAERLKGVDSTLKIQPAKLEDSAVYLCASSLNRADTQYFGPGTRLTVL.

This chain links TRBV11-3 with TRBJ1-1; no clear D. The CDR3 extends over 15 amino acids. Trimming removed 4 bases from V and 5 bases from J, with 17 bases in between. Germline CDR1 SGHNT, CDR2 YENEEA. The CDR3 reads CASSSGSARGTEAFF. The DNA for the CDR3 is TGTGCCAGCAGCTCCGGTAGCGCCCGTGGGACTGAAGCTTTCTTT.

About this clone: Compared with germline, one end of the junction differs, possibly owing to a read error. V gene TRBV7-9 combines with J gene TRBJ2-3; TRBD2 matches 9 bases. CDR1 is SEHNR and CDR2 is FQNEAQ in the germline V gene (reference sequence). The CDR3 is made up of 14 amino acids. The DNA for the CDR3 is TGTTCCAGCACTCGACTAGCGGGCACAGATACGCAGTATTTT. Amino acid sequence: CSSTRLAGTDTQYF.

This clone was detected a few times. V and J are TRBV30 and TRBJ2-1, with 12 bases lining up with TRBD2. CDR1 is GTSNPN, CDR2 SVGIG, per germline (reference sequence). Trimming at V came to 0 bases and at J to 7 bases, leaving 13 bases not matched to a gene. The CDR3 covers 18 residues. The CDR3 DNA is TGTGCCTGGAGTGTACGACCGAAAACTAGCGGGAGGTATAATGAGCAGTTCTTC. Its protein product is CAWSVRPKTSGRYNEQFF.

V is TRBV15 and J is TRBJ2-7, with 7 nucleotides matching TRBD2. The CDR3 extends over 12 amino acids. V was pared by 1 base and J by 6 bases, with 0 bases of the junction left unmatched. The germline gives CDR1 LNHNV, CDR2 YYDKDF (reference sequence). The CDR3 region has the DNA TGTGCCACCAGCAGAGGCGGGGGCGAGCAGTACTTC. Amino acids: CATSRGGGEQYF.

The rearrangement links TRBV27 to TRBJ1-2; 7 bases match TRBD1. The germline gives CDR1 MNHEY, CDR2 SMNVEV (reference sequence). The CDR3 spans 15 residues. V trimming: 2 bases; J trimming: 5 bases; junction bases outside the gene matches: 8. The CDR3 loop is CASSLREGTAYGYTF. DNA of the CDR3: TGTGCCAGCAGTTTAAGGGAAGGGACAGCTTATGGCTACACCTTC.

This clone occurred once. The genes are TRBV4-1 and TRBJ2-7; 7 bases align to TRBD2. The CDR3 is 15 amino acids. Germline trimming cut 4 bases from V and 2 bases from J; bases unmatched to any gene: 8. Per the germline V gene, CDR1 is MGHRA and CDR2 is YSYEKL. This CDR3 reads CASSRGTNSPYEQYF. The CDR3 coding sequence is TGCGCCAGCAGCCGCGGGACTAACTCTCCCTACGAGCAGTACTTC.

The chain couples TRBV19 to TRBJ2-7, with 11 bases identical to TRBD1. CDR3 length equals 14 residues. Germline CDR1 reads LNHDA; CDR2 reads SQIVND (reference sequence). The ends lost 5 bases at V and 4 bases at J; junction bases unmatched: 4. CDR3 nucleotide sequence: TGTGCCAGTAGTCCACGGGACAGGGGGTACGAGCAGTACTTC. It translates to CASSPRDRGYEQYF.

The V call is TRBV11-2, the J call TRBJ2-1; 11 nucleotides line up with TRBD2. Germline values: CDR1 SGHAT, CDR2 FQNNGV. J lost 7 bases, V lost 10 bases, and 21 bases had no gene match. The CDR3 totals 18 residues. The CDR3 loop reads CATAPPQLRLAGRNEQFF. The CDR3 DNA reads TGTGCCACCGCTCCCCCCCAACTTCGACTAGCGGGGAGAAATGAGCAGTTCTTC.

The chain uses TRBV10-1 and TRBJ2-3; 12 bases agree with TRBD1. Germline trimming cut 6 bases from V and 5 bases from J; bases unmatched to any gene: 3. Germline V gene data show CDR1 as WNHNN and CDR2 as SYGVQD (reference sequence). The CDR3 has 14 residues. The CDR3 is CASRGTGGGDTQYF. In nucleotides, the CDR3 is TGCGCCAGCAGAGGGACAGGGGGCGGAGATACGCAGTATTTT.

V and J are TRBV10-2 and TRBJ1-1; tentative D call: TRBD1 (5 bases). This CDR3 spans 13 amino acids. V was shortened by 5 bases and J by 1 base, with 8 bases between the two germline ends. From germline, CDR1 is WSHSY and CDR2 SAAADI. The CDR3: CASSRRENTEAFF. The CDR3 DNA reads TGCGCCAGCAGTCGCAGGGAGAACACTGAAGCTTTCTTT.

The genes are TRBV9 and TRBJ2-5; 9 bases are shared with TRBD2. Germline loops: CDR1 SGDLS, CDR2 YYNGEE. V lost 0 bases, J lost 5 bases, and 5 bases stayed unmatched. The length of the CDR3 is 15 residues. The CDR3 sequence is CASSVAAGGPETQYF. DNA for the CDR3: TGTGCCAGCAGCGTAGCCGCGGGGGGGCCCGAGACCCAGTACTTC.

Concerning this clone: Other DNA variants within this sample encode the same CDR3. The chain has TRBV5-1 and TRBJ1-3; D is ambiguous. Germline V gene sequence: CDR1 SGHRS, CDR2 YFSETQ. The CDR3 is 15 residues long. V was clipped by 8 bases and J by 0 bases, with 15 bases between them. The CDR3 here is CASSPSRSSGNTIYF. In DNA form, the CDR3 reads TGCGCCAGTAGCCCCAGCAGGTCCTCTGGAAACACCATATATTTT. Full variable domain (outside the CDR3, taken from reference TRBV5-1 and TRBJ1-3): KAGVTQTPRYLIKTRGQQVTLSCSPISGHRSVSWYQQTPGQGLQFLFEYFSETQRNKGNFPGRFSGRQFSNSRSEMNVSTLELGDSALYLCASSPSRSSGNTIYFGEGSWLTVV.